Below, one T cell receptor (beta chain) is given with its context. CDR1 and CDR2 (germline): LGHDT, YNNKEL (reference sequence). The V and J ends lost 1 base and 5 bases respectively, with 12 bases between them. This CDR3 contains 14 residues. This record comes from a study of CD8 T cells in Susac syndrome. Random hexamers served to reverse transcribe roughly 0.5 to 1 ug RNA. TCRdb re-called the immunoSEQ multiplex PCR reads through MiXCR, storing one row per CDR3 protein. This table holds around 170,000 distinct CDR3 sequences, under 95% found once. Purification of the CD8+ and CD4+ T cells relied on negative isolation, and TEMRA cells underwent FACS enrichment.

This chain links TRBV3-1 with TRBJ2-7, with D hard to call. Sequencing input: CD4+ T cells from PBMCs. This sequence originates from a human donor in good health. The chain's CDR3 is CASSQASIQDEQYF. The CDR3, as DNA: TGTGCCAGCAGCCAAGCTTCGATCCAGGACGAGCAGTACTTC.